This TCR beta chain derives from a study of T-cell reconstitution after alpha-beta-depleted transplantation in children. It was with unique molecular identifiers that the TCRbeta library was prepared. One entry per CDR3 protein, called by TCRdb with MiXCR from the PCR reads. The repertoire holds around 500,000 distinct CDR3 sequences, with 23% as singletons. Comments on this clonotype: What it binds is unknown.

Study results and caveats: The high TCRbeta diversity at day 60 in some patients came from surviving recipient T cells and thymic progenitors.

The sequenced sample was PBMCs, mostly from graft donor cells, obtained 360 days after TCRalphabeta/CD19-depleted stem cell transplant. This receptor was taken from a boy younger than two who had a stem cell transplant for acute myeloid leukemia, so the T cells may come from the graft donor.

In DNA form, the CDR3 reads TGTGCCAGCAGCCCAAGAGGGGTCCACGGGGAGCTGTTTTTT. Amino acid sequence: CASSPRGVHGELFF. The chain has TRBV21-1 and TRBJ2-2; the table's TRBD1 call for D was not verified on the DNA. TRBV21-1 represents a pseudogene. CDR3 length equals 14 residues.